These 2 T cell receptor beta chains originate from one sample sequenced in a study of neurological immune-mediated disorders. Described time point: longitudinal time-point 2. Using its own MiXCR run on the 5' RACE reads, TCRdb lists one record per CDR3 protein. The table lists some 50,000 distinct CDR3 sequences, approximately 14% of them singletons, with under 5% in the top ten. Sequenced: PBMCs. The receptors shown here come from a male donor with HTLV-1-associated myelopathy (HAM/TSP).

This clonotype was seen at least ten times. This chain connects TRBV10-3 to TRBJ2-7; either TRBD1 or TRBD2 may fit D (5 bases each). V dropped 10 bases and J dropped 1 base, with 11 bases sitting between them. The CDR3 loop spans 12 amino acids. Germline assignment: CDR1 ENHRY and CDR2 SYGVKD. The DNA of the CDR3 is TGTGCCAGCAGGGACGCTTCCTACGAGCAGTACTTC. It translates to CASRDASYEQYF.

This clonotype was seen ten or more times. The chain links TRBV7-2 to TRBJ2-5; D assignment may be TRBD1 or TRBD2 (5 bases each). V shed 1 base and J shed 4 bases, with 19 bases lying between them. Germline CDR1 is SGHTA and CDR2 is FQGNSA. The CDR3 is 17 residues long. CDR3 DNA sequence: TGTGCCAGCAGCTTAGGGATAGGGACGGGGAAAGGAGAGACCCAGTACTTC. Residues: CASSLGIGTGKGETQYF.